These T cell receptor beta chains were read from a single sample in a study of cytomegalovirus exposure and HLA in healthy donors. The method was immunoSEQ multiplex PCR; TCRdb's version includes in-frame clones alone and lacks a portion of them. This sample carries about 87,000 clones, about 8% of them seen once, and the ten largest clones take approximately 2.5%. The sequenced material came from PBMCs. The receptor set was obtained from a man aged 50 to 60 in good health and CMV-seronegative. CDR3s include the opening cysteine and the closing phenylalanine or tryptophan. A D gene is named only where the DNA matches it firmly. Rows give clone size only sometimes, using once, few, many, or a class for an expanded clone.

v_gene	d_gene	j_gene	abundance	CDR3nt	CDR3aa
TRBV7-9	TRBD2	TRBJ2-2	few	TGTGCCAGCAGCCCGGTGGGAGGGGACACCGGGGAGCTGTTTTTT	CASSPVGGDTGELFF
TRBV10-3	.	TRBJ2-3	.	TGTGCCATCAATGGGGCTGCAGATACGCAGTATTTT	CAINGAADTQYF
TRBV30	.	TRBJ1-4	.	TGTGCCTGGAACGCCCGGGGTGAAAAACTGTTTTTT	CAWNARGEKLFF
TRBV7-9	TRBD2	TRBJ2-2	.	TGTGCCAGCAGCTTAGCGCCGGCGGGGGGCCATAACACCGGGGAGCTGTTTTTT	CASSLAPAGGHNTGELFF
TRBV14	.	TRBJ2-5	.	TGTGCCAGCAGCCAAGATGGCAGGGGACAAGAGACCCAGTACTTC	CASSQDGRGQETQYF
TRBV7-2	TRBD2	TRBJ2-7	.	TGTGCCAGCAGCTTAGCGCGGGAGAGCTCTCACGAGCAGTACTTC	CASSLARESSHEQYF
TRBV7-2	.	TRBJ1-3	few	TGTGCCAGCAGCCTAGGGAGTGCTGGAAACACCATATATTTT	CASSLGSAGNTIYF
TRBV11-1	TRBD1	TRBJ2-3	.	TGTGCCAGCAGCTTAGCGAGGGGGCCAGATACGCAGTATTTT	CASSLARGPDTQYF
TRBV6-4	TRBD2	TRBJ2-1	few	TGTGCCAGCAGTTCCGAGACTAGCGGGGGGGCGGCTGAGCAGTTCTTC	CASSSETSGGAAEQFF
TRBV25-1	TRBD1	TRBJ1-1	few	TGTGCCAGCAGTGAATACGGGACAGGGGGTGAAAGTGCTTTCTTT	CASSEYGTGGESAFF
TRBV27	TRBD2	TRBJ2-5	.	TGTGCCAGCAGTTTCCAGGGTCGGGAGGCCCAGTACTTC	CASSFQGREAQYF
TRBV27	TRBD1	TRBJ1-1	few	TGTGCCAGCAGTTTAAAGGCGACAGGGACAAACACTGAAGCTTTCTTT	CASSLKATGTNTEAFF
TRBV28	.	TRBJ1-4	.	TGTGCCAGCAGTTCAGCGGGGGGGAGGAATGAAAAACTGTTTTTT	CASSSAGGRNEKLFF
TRBV18	.	TRBJ1-6	few	TGTGCCAGCTCACCAGAGGGGGGGAATTCACCCCTCCACTTT	CASSPEGGNSPLHF
TRBV7-9	.	TRBJ2-7	few	TGTGCCAGCAGCTTAAGCGACGAGCAGTACTTC	CASSLSDEQYF
TRBV7-9	.	TRBJ1-1	.	TGTGCCAGCAGCCCGGGGGGGTACACTGAAGCTTTCTTT	CASSPGGYTEAFF
TRBV9	.	TRBJ1-1	few	TGTGCCAGCAGCGTAGGGGGGCGCGGGGAAGCTTTCTTT	CASSVGGRGEAFF
TRBV27	TRBD2	TRBJ2-7	.	TGTGCCAGCAGTTCCGGACTAGCGGGTCCCTCCTACGAGCAGTACTTC	CASSSGLAGPSYEQYF
TRBV5-5	TRBD1	TRBJ2-3	.	TGTGCCAGCGACCGGTCCCAGGGGGTGGGAGATACGCAGTATTTT	CASDRSQGVGDTQYF
TRBV19	TRBD1	TRBJ2-3	.	TGTGCCAGTAGTTTTAAGATTTTTGGTGGGACAGCCAACACAGATACGCAGTATTTT	CASSFKIFGGTANTDTQYF
TRBV27	TRBD1	TRBJ2-7	.	TGTGCCAGCAGTTTACTGGGACAGGGAGGTGAGCAGTACTTC	CASSLLGQGGEQYF
TRBV7-9	TRBD2	TRBJ2-3	few	TGTGCCAGCAGCGCTAAAAGGACTAGCGGTAAATTGCGGGATACGCAGTATTTT	CASSAKRTSGKLRDTQYF
TRBV4-1	.	TRBJ1-1	few	TGCGCCAGCAGCCAAGATATATGGGGCCTCCGCAACATGAACACTGAAGCTTTCTTT	CASSQDIWGLRNMNTEAFF
TRBV6-1	.	TRBJ1-3	few	TGTGCCAGCAGACAGACGGTATCTGGAAACACCATATATTTT	CASRQTVSGNTIYF
TRBV9	TRBD2	TRBJ2-1	.	TGTGCCAGCAGCGTGCGGTCGCTAGCGGGCCACAATGAGCAGTTCTTC	CASSVRSLAGHNEQFF
TRBV29-1	.	TRBJ2-2	.	TGCAGCGCCGCTGGTTCTTCAGCGAACACCGGGGAGCTGTTTTTT	CSAAGSSANTGELFF
TRBV5-4	TRBD2	TRBJ2-7	few	TGTGCCAGCAGCCGAGCGGGAAAAATCTCCTACGAGCAGTACTTC	CASSRAGKISYEQYF
TRBV7-7	TRBD2	TRBJ2-3	few	TGTGCTAGCAGCCCGGGACTAGCAGGAGATACGCAGTATTTT	CASSPGLAGDTQYF
TRBV6-1	.	TRBJ1-1	.	TGTGCCAGCAGTGAAATAGGGGCGACTGAAGCTTTCTTT	CASSEIGATEAFF
TRBV28	.	TRBJ2-1	.	TGTGCCAGCAGTTTCCCCGACAGGCCCAATGAGCAGTTCTTC	CASSFPDRPNEQFF
TRBV5-6	.	TRBJ2-7	few	TGTGCCAGCGGCAGGAAGTCCTACGAGCAGTACTTC	CASGRKSYEQYF
TRBV4-1	.	TRBJ2-7	few	TGCGCCAGCAGCCACCGAGTATCCCGAGGTTCCTACGAGCAGTACTTC	CASSHRVSRGSYEQYF
TRBV11-2	.	TRBJ2-1	few	TGTGCCAGCAGCCCCACTATAAGTACCCACAATGAGCAGTTCTTC	CASSPTISTHNEQFF
TRBV6-5	.	TRBJ1-6	.	TGTGCCAGCAGAGACCTTCACAGGTCTATCCACTTT	CASRDLHRSIHF
TRBV10-1	.	TRBJ2-4	.	TGCGCCAGCAGTGACGGAGGGACCAAAAACATTCAGTACTTC	CASSDGGTKNIQYF
TRBV28	.	TRBJ2-7	once	TGTGCCAGCAGTTTTTTTCTACCCCAGCGGTTATCCTACGAGCAGTACTTC	CASSFFLPQRLSYEQYF
TRBV20-1	.	TRBJ1-2	few	TGCAGTGCCTATGACAGCTATGGCTACACCTTC	CSAYDSYGYTF
TRBV5-1	.	TRBJ2-7	.	TGCGCCAGCAGCTTGGGGGCTAACGAGCAGTACTTC	CASSLGANEQYF
TRBV28	.	TRBJ1-5	few	TGTGCCAGCACTCTGCCGGGACAAAATATGCCCCAGCATTTT	CASTLPGQNMPQHF
TRBV9	TRBD2	TRBJ2-1	few	TGTGCCAGCAGCTTTAGCGGGAGTCCAGAAAATGAGCAGTTCTTC	CASSFSGSPENEQFF
TRBV5-1	.	TRBJ2-2	few	TGCGCCAGCAGCTTCCAGGATACCGGGGAGCTGTTTTTT	CASSFQDTGELFF
TRBV29-1	.	TRBJ2-5	few	TGCAGCGTTTCGGCGGGAAGCGGCCAAGAGACCCAGTACTTC	CSVSAGSGQETQYF